Below, 31 T cell receptor beta chains from the same sample are listed, as sequenced in a study of T-cell reconstitution after alpha-beta-depleted transplantation in children. The TCRbeta library was prepared with unique molecular identifiers. TCRdb recomputed calls from the PCR reads with MiXCR, one row per CDR3 protein. The sample has 670,000 or so distinct CDR3 sequences, under 15% seen once. The input for sequencing was PBMCs, taken before TCRalphabeta/CD19-depleted stem cell transplant. These receptors all stem from a girl between 2 and 10 years old with congenital amegakaryocytic thrombocytopenia, due to receive a stem cell transplant.

The rearrangement uses TRBV7-2 and TRBJ2-7; weak D call: TRBD2 (5 bases). Trimming removed 6 bases from V and 9 bases from J, with 15 bases in between. The germline CDR1 and CDR2 sequences are SGHTA and FQGNSA. This CDR3 has 12 amino acids. The CDR3 region is CASSPVALGQYF. Written as DNA, the CDR3 is TGTGCCAGCAGTCCCGTAGCGCTCGGGCAGTACTTC.

In regard to this clonotype: Germline and junction disagree at one end, which may indicate a read error. The chain links TRBV5-1 to TRBJ2-4; D tentatively fits TRBD1 or TRBD2 (6 bases each). This CDR3 spans 13 amino acids. Germline V gene lookup returns CDR1 SGHRS and CDR2 YFSETQ. The CDR3 DNA is TGCGCCAGCAGCTTGGAGGCGCGGGACACGCAGAGCTTC. Amino acid sequence: CASSLEARDTQSF.

The chain recombines TRBV7-3 with TRBJ2-2, with unresolved D. The CDR3 extends over 14 amino acids. The germline CDR1 and CDR2 sequences are SGHTA and FQGTGA. Trimming cost V 6 bases and J 6 bases, with 14 bases left between them. CDR3 nucleotides: TGTGCCAGCAGTCGAAGAATGGGGTCCGGGGAGCTGTTTTTT. Its translation is CASSRRMGSGELFF.

The table lists this clonotype with many counts. The junction departs from the called germline gene at one end, perhaps through a read error. The rearrangement uses TRBV18 and TRBJ2-4; maybe TRBD2 (5 bases). CDR1 is KGHSH and CDR2 is LQKENI in the germline V gene. CDR3 length: 13 amino acids. CDR3 nucleotide sequence: TGCGCCAGCAGCCCGGGATCCAAAAACATTCAGTACTTC. It yields the protein CASSPGSKNIQYF.

The chain employs TRBV20-1 and TRBJ2-7, with D possibly TRBD1 on 5 matching bases. The V gene's germline CDR1 is DFQATT and CDR2 SNEGSKA (reference sequence). The CDR3 has 12 amino acids. Trimming shortened V by 1 base and J by 4 bases, and 8 bases separated the two germline ends. In DNA form, the CDR3 reads TGCAGTGCTAGAGGCAGGGCGTACGAGCAGTACTTC. It encodes CSARGRAYEQYF.

This clonotype appeared a few times. The J gene is TRBJ2-3, the V gene TRBV7-2; D ambiguous. Deletions cut 3 bases from V and 1 base from J, with 8 bases between. This CDR3 is 14 amino acids long. Germline CDR1 reads SGHTA; CDR2 reads FQGNSA. The CDR3 loop reads CASSLQVGTDTQYF. The CDR3 DNA reads as TGTGCCAGCAGCTTGCAAGTGGGCACAGATACGCAGTATTTT.

The chain carries TRBV5-1 and TRBJ1-2; possible D gene TRBD1, 6 bases. V was shortened by 3 bases and J by 0 bases, with 18 bases between the two germline ends. The CDR3 is made up of 17 amino acids. Germline V gene data show CDR1 as SGHRS and CDR2 as YFSETQ. The CDR3 loop is CASSSSTGLATNYGYTF. CDR3 nucleotides: TGCGCCAGCAGCTCTTCGACAGGACTGGCGACTAACTATGGCTACACCTTC.

This clonotype was seen ten or more times. The chain has TRBV20-1 and TRBJ2-7; no reliable D call. The CDR3 has 12 residues. Trimming took 7 bases from V and 0 from J, leaving 10 bases between them. The germline gives CDR1 DFQATT, CDR2 SNEGSKA (reference sequence). The CDR3 reads CSGGGSSYEQYF. CDR3 sequence (DNA): TGCAGTGGGGGTGGGTCCTCCTACGAGCAGTACTTC.

CDR3 nucleotides: TGCAGCGTTGAATTGACCCAGGGACTCACCGGGGAGCTGTTTTTT. This translates into CSVELTQGLTGELFF. This chain links TRBV29-1 with TRBJ2-2; tentative D call: TRBD2 (6 bases). Between the trimmed V and J ends, which lost 2 bases and 4 bases, there was a span of 14 bases. Germline V CDR1 and CDR2: SQVTM, ANQGSEA. The CDR3 runs to 15 residues.

This chain connects TRBV24-1 to TRBJ2-3, with 11 bases aligning to TRBD2. The length of the CDR3 is 17 residues. The V segment lost 3 bases and the J segment 1 base; nucleotides outside the gene matches: 5. Per the germline V gene, CDR1 is KGHDR and CDR2 is SFDVKD. DNA for the CDR3: TGTGCCACCAGTGATGGGAAACTAGCGGGAGGCACAGATACGCAGTATTTT. This codes for CATSDGKLAGGTDTQYF.

This clonotype was counted at least ten times. The gene calls are TRBV12-3 or TRBV12-4 and TRBJ1-1, with D possibly matching TRBD1 (5 bases). CDR3 length: 12 residues. With 5 bases removed from V and 4 bases from J, the gap between germline ends came to 8 bases. The CDR3 sequence: CASSGHRTEAFF. For the CDR3, the DNA is TGTGCCAGCAGTGGACACCGCACTGAAGCTTTCTTT.

The V call is TRBV5-5, the J call TRBJ1-2; weak D call: TRBD1 (5 bases). V gave up 1 base and J gave up 8 bases, with 18 bases separating them. Germline CDR1 SGHKS, CDR2 YYEKEE (reference sequence). The CDR3 runs to 15 residues. CDR3 bases: TGTGCCAGCAGCTTGATTGGGATCGGGGCGGAGGGCTACACCTTC. Its protein is CASSLIGIGAEGYTF.

This clonotype was counted many times. The chain links TRBV7-3 to TRBJ2-1, with 8 bases that match TRBD2. Trimming took 2 bases from V and 5 from J; bases not matched to a gene: 2. The CDR3 runs to 14 residues. CDR1 and CDR2 (germline): SGHTA, FQGTGA. This CDR3 is CASSLRAGDNEQFF. In nucleotides, the CDR3 is TGTGCCAGCAGCTTACGAGCGGGGGACAATGAGCAGTTCTTC.

Ten or more counts support this clonotype. The chain has TRBV20-1 and TRBJ2-6; no definite D call. CDR3 length: 16 residues. The germline V gene encodes CDR1 DFQATT and CDR2 SNEGSKA (reference sequence). Between the trimmed V and J ends, which lost 1 base and 1 base, there was a span of 11 bases. Written as DNA, the CDR3 is TGCAGTGCTAGAGGGACCCACATATCTGGGGCCAACGTCCTGACTTTC. Its translation is CSARGTHISGANVLTF.

The sample holds many counts of this clonotype. The V call is TRBV7-8, the J call TRBJ2-5; 7 positions match TRBD2. Germline V CDR1 and CDR2: SGHVS, FQNEAQ. Trimming cost V 3 bases and J 5 bases; bases outside gene matches: 9. The CDR3 is 15 residues long. In nucleotides, the CDR3 is TGTGCCAGCAGCTTCCTCTGGACTAGTATCGAGACCCAGTACTTC. Amino acids: CASSFLWTSIETQYF.

This clonotype was counted at least ten times. The DNA of the CDR3 is TGCGCCAGCAGCTTGGCCACAGGGGTTGGCGGGGAGCTGTTTTTT. Its protein is CASSLATGVGGELFF. The rearrangement joins TRBV5-1 to TRBJ2-2, with 7 bases matching TRBD1. With 0 bases clipped from V and 7 bases from J, the junction kept 6 bases outside the gene matches. Germline loops: CDR1 SGHRS, CDR2 YFSETQ. The CDR3 is 15 residues long.

The table lists this clonotype with a few counts. The J gene is TRBJ2-2, the V gene TRBV6-1, with D tentatively TRBD2 (6 bases). With 8 bases removed from V and 4 bases from J, the gap between germline ends came to 14 bases. Germline CDR1 and CDR2: MNHNS and SASEGT. The CDR3 extends over 14 amino acids. CDR3 DNA: TGTGCCAGCCGGCCTTTCGGGGGCACCGGGGAGCTGTTTTTT. Its protein product is CASRPFGGTGELFF.

This clonotype came up many times. The CDR3 loop is CASSLGSGRVYEQYF. The CDR3 DNA reads as TGTGCCAGCAGTTTAGGTAGCGGGAGGGTCTACGAGCAGTACTTC. V is TRBV12-3 or TRBV12-4 and J is TRBJ2-7; 11 bases fit TRBD2. After removal of 1 base from V and 3 bases from J, the junction contained 2 bases not matched to a gene. This CDR3 region has 15 residues.

This clonotype appeared many times. This rearrangement joins TRBV12-3 or TRBV12-4 to TRBJ2-2; D is unresolved. Trimming cost V 5 bases and J 6 bases, with 13 bases left between them. The CDR3 is 14 residues long. The CDR3 DNA reads TGTGCCAGCAGTCAAACGACCGGTCCCGGGGAGCTGTTTTTT. Its translation is CASSQTTGPGELFF.

This clonotype was seen more than once but under ten times. The chain carries TRBV7-8 and TRBJ2-3; TRBD2 might be the D (5 bases). The CDR3 is 13 amino acids. Trimming shortened V by 3 bases and J by 4 bases, and 8 bases separated the two germline ends. The germline V gene encodes CDR1 SGHVS and CDR2 FQNEAQ. CDR3 nucleotide sequence: TGTGCCAGCAGCTTTCTAGCCCCAGATACGCAGTATTTT. Amino acids: CASSFLAPDTQYF.

Many counts were recorded for this clonotype. The chain combines TRBV27 with TRBJ2-1, with 8 nucleotides matching TRBD1. The CDR3 loop spans 14 amino acids. The junction had 5 bases not matched to a gene; V was cut back by 2 bases and J by 8 bases. CDR1 MNHEY and CDR2 SMNVEV come from the germline V gene (reference sequence). CDR3 DNA: TGTGCCAGCAGTTTAACCGGACAGGGCCATGAGCAGTTCTTC. Amino acid sequence: CASSLTGQGHEQFF.

This clonotype was seen more than once but under ten times. The V and J genes are TRBV5-1 and TRBJ2-1, with D perhaps matching TRBD2 (7 bases). V was clipped by 4 bases and J by 0 bases, with 26 bases between them. The length of the CDR3 is 20 residues. CDR1 is SGHRS, CDR2 YFSETQ, per germline. The CDR3 coding sequence is TGCGCCAGCAGCCCAAAGACGGGGGGCCAGCGCGTGAGCTCCTACAATGAGCAGTTCTTC. Protein product: CASSPKTGGQRVSSYNEQFF.

At least ten counts were recorded for this clonotype. The V and J genes are TRBV20-1 and TRBJ2-5; D is perhaps TRBD2 (6 bases). The CDR3 spans 15 residues. Germline assignment: CDR1 DFQATT and CDR2 SNEGSKA (reference sequence). The germline V and J ends were trimmed by 2 bases and 0 bases, with 13 bases remaining between them. CDR3 amino acids: CSARSPRDYQETQYF. In DNA, the CDR3 is TGCAGTGCTAGATCTCCCCGGGACTACCAAGAGACCCAGTACTTC.

This clonotype was found many times. The chain has TRBV5-1 and TRBJ1-2, with D perhaps TRBD1 (6 bases). Trimming stripped 1 base from V and 6 bases from J, with 16 bases between. In germline, CDR1 is SGHRS, CDR2 YFSETQ. The CDR3 runs 15 residues. CDR3 nucleotides: TGCGCCAGCAGCTTGAGGGGGGACAAGGGTAATGGCTACACCTTC. It codes for CASSLRGDKGNGYTF.

This clonotype showed up many times. The chain joins TRBV5-1 to TRBJ2-1, with 8 bases fitting TRBD2. V shed 4 bases and J 2 bases; nucleotides not matched to a gene: 8. The CDR3 is 16 amino acids. Germline CDR1 is SGHRS and CDR2 is YFSETQ. CDR3 amino acids: CASSDGSGRTYNEQFF. CDR3 coding DNA: TGCGCCAGCAGCGACGGCAGCGGGAGAACCTACAATGAGCAGTTCTTC.

Many counts were recorded for this clonotype. This chain links TRBV5-1 with TRBJ2-2; D remains ambiguous. Germline lookup yields CDR1 SGHRS and CDR2 YFSETQ. Trimming shortened V by 1 base and J by 0 bases, and 7 bases separated the two germline ends. The CDR3 is made up of 15 amino acids. CDR3 amino acids: CASSLTPTNTGELFF. CDR3 DNA sequence: TGCGCCAGCAGCTTGACACCTACGAACACCGGGGAGCTGTTTTTT.

A remark on this clonotype: A much larger clone sits a single nucleotide away, making a read error possible. The CDR3 loop is CASSPGTGVHEQYF. The DNA for the CDR3 is TGTGCCAGCAGCCCCGGGACAGGGGTCCACGAGCAGTACTTC. The V call is TRBV6-1, the J call TRBJ2-7; TRBD1 matches 10 bases. The CDR3 totals 14 residues. Germline V gene data show CDR1 as MNHNS and CDR2 as SASEGT. V gave up 6 bases and J gave up 5 bases; unmatched junction bases: 7.

The rearrangement links TRBV5-1 to TRBJ2-1; D might be TRBD2 (6 bases). There are 16 residues in the CDR3. Trimming cost V 4 bases and J 7 bases, with 21 bases left between them. Per germline, CDR1 SGHRS and CDR2 YFSETQ. In nucleotides, the CDR3 is TGCGCCAGCAGCCCACTCCGGGACTGGATGGGGAATGAGCAGTTCTTC. Encoded protein: CASSPLRDWMGNEQFF.

This clonotype was detected many times. The V gene is TRBV12-3 or TRBV12-4, the J gene TRBJ2-7; D may be TRBD1 (5 bases). The CDR3 consists of 12 residues. The ends were cut back, 5 bases at V and 7 bases at J, with 12 bases in the middle. This CDR3 is CASSQGPQEQYF. In nucleotides, the CDR3 is TGTGCCAGCAGTCAGGGTCCGCAAGAGCAGTACTTC.

The chain joins TRBV12-3 or TRBV12-4 to TRBJ2-2, with a possible D match to TRBD2 (5 bases). Trimming left V 3 bases short and J 3 bases short, with 14 bases between. The CDR3 extends over 16 amino acids. In DNA, the CDR3 is TGTGCCAGCAGTTTCGAGGTCGGGGTGTACACCGGGGAGCTGTTTTTT. Amino acid sequence: CASSFEVGVYTGELFF.

This clonotype was counted at least ten times. V usage is TRBV12-3 or TRBV12-4 and J usage is TRBJ2-2; 7 bases are a match to TRBD2. Trimming at V came to 3 bases and at J to 6 bases, leaving 4 bases not matched to a gene. The CDR3 is made up of 14 amino acids. In nucleotides, the CDR3 is TGTGCCAGCAGTTTGTTGCGGGAGCCCGGGGAGCTGTTTTTT. Translation gives CASSLLREPGELFF.